Sequencing of this T cell receptor (beta chain) was carried out in a study of T cell changes during pregnancy in multiple sclerosis. Clones were read by immunoSEQ multiplex PCR, and TCRdb kept only the in-frame ones, dropping some. The table records 50,000 to 70,000 clones, about 92% of them present only once. The germline CDR1 and CDR2 sequences are LNHDA and SQIVND (reference sequence). The V gene lost 1 base and the J gene lost 4 bases, with 7 bases spanning the gap. The CDR3 runs to 13 residues. J is TRBJ2-5 and V is TRBV19; tentative D call: TRBD2 (5 bases). This sample comprised peripheral blood, obtained after pregnancy. The receptor comes from a female donor with multiple sclerosis, enrolled in a pregnancy study. The CDR3 DNA is TGTGCCAGTAGTATAGGGAGCGGAGAGACCCAGTACTTC. It codes for CASSIGSGETQYF.